One and the same sample provided the 22 T cell receptor beta chains below, sequenced in a study of low-dose radiotherapy and immunotherapy resistance in tumors. TRAV and TRBV primers primed cDNA for both TCRalpha and TCRbeta. TCRs were put through roughly 19 PCR cycles of amplification with Phusion. A constant-region primer and the V-primer adapter served as the primer pair. MiXCR, applied by TCRdb to the reads, yields one record per CDR3 protein. The data hold 15,000 or so distinct CDR3 sequences, with roughly 48% observed a single time. The source is a human donor with advanced metastatic prostate, ovarian, gallbladder or colorectal cancer (not recorded which). This table probably holds off-target reads from a library built for another chain.

V gene TRBV20-1 combines with J gene TRBJ2-7; D possibly corresponds to TRBD2 (6 bases). Trimming removed 0 bases at V and 2 bases at J, with 14 bases between. From germline, CDR1 is DFQATT and CDR2 SNEGSKA (reference sequence). This CDR3 is built from 15 residues. The CDR3 spells CSARDRRGRTYEQYF. The CDR3 DNA reads as TGCAGTGCTAGAGATAGGCGGGGACGGACCTACGAGCAGTACTTC.

The chain links TRBV9 to TRBJ2-5; 9 nucleotides align to TRBD2. V dropped 2 bases and J dropped 1; count of bases not matched to a gene: 6. CDR3 length: 16 amino acids. Germline CDR1 and CDR2: SGDLS and YYNGEE. The CDR3 region has the DNA TGTGCCAGCAGCGTTGTCGGACTAGCGCCCCAAGAGACCCAGTACTTC. This encodes CASSVVGLAPQETQYF.

The chain is built from TRBV6-2 or TRBV6-3 and TRBJ2-7, with D perhaps TRBD1 or TRBD2 (5 bases each). The CDR3 extends over 13 amino acids. Trimming shortened V by 7 bases and J by 6 bases, and 16 bases separated the two germline ends. From germline, CDR1 is MNHEY and CDR2 SVGEGT. The CDR3: CASISGRGGEQYF. DNA of the CDR3: TGTGCCAGCATTTCGGGGCGAGGTGGCGAGCAGTACTTC.

J is TRBJ1-2 and V is TRBV9; D is unresolved. The CDR3 length is 13 residues. Germline V gene data show CDR1 as SGDLS and CDR2 as YYNGEE. V was trimmed by 0 bases and J by 4 bases, leaving 7 bases between them. The CDR3 sequence: CASSVGDGYGYTF. The CDR3 nucleotides read TGTGCCAGCAGCGTAGGAGACGGCTATGGCTACACCTTC.

The chain carries TRBV20-1 and TRBJ1-4; D remains unclear. The V and J ends lost 2 bases and 3 bases respectively, with 10 bases between them. CDR1 and CDR2 (germline): DFQATT, SNEGSKA (reference sequence). The CDR3 contains 14 residues. CDR3 nucleotides: TGCAGTGCTAGAATGACTGGGGCTAATGAAAAACTGTTTTTT. Its translation: CSARMTGANEKLFF.

The V call is TRBV6-6, the J call TRBJ1-2, with 7 nucleotides matching TRBD1. This CDR3 is 13 amino acids long. In germline, CDR1 is MNHNY, CDR2 SVGAGI (reference sequence). J was trimmed by 4 bases and V by 6 bases; bases with no gene match: 5. The CDR3 here is CASRGDSFYGYTF. DNA of the CDR3: TGTGCCAGCAGGGGGGACAGCTTCTATGGCTACACCTTC.

This clonotype occurred a few times. The rearrangement joins TRBV12-3 or TRBV12-4 to TRBJ2-7; D uncertain. V dropped 1 base and J dropped 5 bases, with 9 bases sitting between them. The CDR3 totals 13 residues. CDR3 loop: CASSLGAWNEQYF. CDR3 sequence (DNA): TGTGCCAGCAGTTTAGGGGCATGGAACGAGCAGTACTTC.

V usage is TRBV3-1 and J usage is TRBJ1-2, with 7 bases aligning to TRBD1. V shed 4 bases, J shed 4 bases, and the junction held 9 bases outside the gene matches. This CDR3 has 15 amino acids. CDR1 is LGHDT, CDR2 YNNKEL, per germline (reference sequence). In DNA form, the CDR3 reads TGTGCCAGCAGCCTTGCGGGACAGCGTAGCTATGGCTACACCTTC. Amino acid sequence: CASSLAGQRSYGYTF.

The rearrangement uses TRBV2 and TRBJ2-5; TRBD2 is a possible D gene (6 bases). Trimming stripped 1 base from V and 2 bases from J, with 8 bases between. Germline CDR1 SNHLY, CDR2 FYNNEI. The length of the CDR3 is 14 residues. CDR3 protein: CASSEGGAQETQYF. CDR3 bases: TGTGCCAGCAGTGAAGGCGGGGCGCAAGAGACCCAGTACTTC.

In this sample, this clonotype turned up a few times. V is TRBV20-1 and J is TRBJ1-4; the D is unclear. The CDR3 runs 15 residues. V lost 0 bases and J lost 5, with 13 bases in between. Germline V gene data show CDR1 as DFQATT and CDR2 as SNEGSKA (reference sequence). CDR3: CSARDGMDVNEKLFF. The CDR3 DNA is TGCAGTGCTAGAGATGGGATGGACGTCAATGAAAAACTGTTTTTT.

There are a few counts of this clonotype. This chain links TRBV5-1 with TRBJ2-2; D is ambiguous. V lost 6 bases and J lost 3, with 6 bases in between. Germline V lookup: CDR1 SGHRS, CDR2 YFSETQ. The CDR3 runs to 12 residues. CDR3 protein: CASNSDTGELFF. The CDR3 DNA is TGCGCCAGCAACTCCGACACCGGGGAGCTGTTTTTT.

The J gene is TRBJ2-3, the V gene TRBV7-8; D possibly corresponds to TRBD2 (5 bases). The CDR3 is made up of 16 amino acids. Germline CDR1 is SGHVS and CDR2 is FQNEAQ. Trimming cost V 1 base and J 0 bases, with 11 bases left between them. This CDR3 is CASSLGNIASTDTQYF. The CDR3 DNA reads TGTGCCAGCAGCTTAGGGAACATAGCGAGCACAGATACGCAGTATTTT.

This chain uses TRBV3-1 with TRBJ2-1; D ambiguous. Trimming took off 1 base at V and 8 bases at J, with 6 bases between the two ends. CDR3 size: 12 residues. Germline V gene lookup returns CDR1 LGHDT and CDR2 YNNKEL (reference sequence). The CDR3 sequence: CASSQGVHEQFF. The DNA of the CDR3 is TGTGCCAGCAGCCAAGGGGTCCATGAGCAGTTCTTC.

This sequence joins TRBV3-1 and TRBJ2-1, with unresolved D. The CDR3 length is 14 residues. Germline loops: CDR1 LGHDT, CDR2 YNNKEL (reference sequence). Trimming removed 0 bases from V and 10 bases from J, with 13 bases in between. The CDR3 sequence: CASSQDVLPREQFF. The CDR3 DNA reads as TGTGCCAGCAGCCAAGATGTCCTTCCGCGGGAGCAGTTCTTC.

This chain links TRBV10-1 with TRBJ2-7; either TRBD1 or TRBD2 may fit D (5 bases each). Trimming left V 6 bases short and J 0 bases short, with 9 bases between. CDR3 length: 13 amino acids. Per the germline V gene, CDR1 is WNHNN and CDR2 is SYGVQD (reference sequence). The CDR3 sequence: CASSRDPSYEQYF. CDR3 in DNA: TGCGCCAGCAGCCGGGACCCCTCCTACGAGCAGTACTTC.

The chain employs TRBV19 and TRBJ2-7, with a weak D call TRBD2 (6 bases). This CDR3 has 14 residues. The V end was cut by 1 base, the J end by 4 bases, with 11 bases between. CDR1 and CDR2 (germline): LNHDA, SQIVND (reference sequence). CDR3 region: CASSIAGEVYEQYF. The CDR3 region has the DNA TGTGCCAGTAGTATAGCGGGAGAGGTTTACGAGCAGTACTTC.

The gene calls are TRBV7-2 and TRBJ2-5; D might be TRBD2 (5 bases). CDR1 and CDR2 (germline): SGHTA, FQGNSA. Trimming removed 2 bases from V and 6 bases from J, with 19 bases in between. The CDR3 sequence is 16 residues long. CDR3 protein: CASSLSPHRASKTQYF. CDR3 in DNA: TGTGCCAGCAGCTTAAGTCCCCACAGAGCTAGCAAGACCCAGTACTTC.

The rearrangement joins TRBV19 to TRBJ1-5; TRBD1 matches 8 bases. Germline V lookup: CDR1 LNHDA, CDR2 SQIVND (reference sequence). The length of the CDR3 is 13 residues. Trimming cost V 6 bases and J 6 bases; bases outside gene matches: 4. The CDR3 sequence is CASRWTGSQPQHF. The CDR3 bases are TGTGCCAGTAGGTGGACAGGGAGTCAGCCCCAGCATTTT.

This clonotype was counted between two and nine times. The CDR3 DNA is TGTGCCAGCAGCGTAGCCCCGGCGGTATCCTACAATGAGCAGTTCTTC. Protein: CASSVAPAVSYNEQFF. This sequence joins TRBV9 and TRBJ2-1; no clear D. The CDR3 consists of 16 residues. V was trimmed by 0 bases and J by 1 base, leaving 11 bases between them. Germline V gives CDR1 SGDLS, CDR2 YYNGEE.

In its sample, this clonotype ranks as medium-sized. The genes are TRBV14 and TRBJ2-1; maybe TRBD1 (6 bases). Germline V gene sequence: CDR1 SGHDN, CDR2 FVKESK. This CDR3 region has 16 residues. V was shortened by 3 bases and J by 0 bases, with 12 bases between the two germline ends. This chain's CDR3 is CASSQDSLSSYNEQFF. As DNA, the CDR3 is TGTGCCAGCAGCCAGGACAGCTTGAGCTCCTACAATGAGCAGTTCTTC.

The genes are TRBV4-2 and TRBJ2-1, with D perhaps TRBD2 (5 bases). Germline CDR1 and CDR2: LGHNA and YNFKEQ. The CDR3 contains 17 residues. V was trimmed by 1 base and J by 0 bases, leaving 13 bases between them. CDR3 DNA: TGTGCCAGCAGCCAAGGTCGTGTCGGGATCTCCTACAATGAGCAGTTCTTC. Protein: CASSQGRVGISYNEQFF.

The V gene is TRBV20-1, the J gene TRBJ1-5; D call uncertain. The CDR3 spans 15 residues. Per the germline V gene, CDR1 is DFQATT and CDR2 is SNEGSKA (reference sequence). V was shortened by 4 bases and J by 0 bases, with 13 bases between the two germline ends. CDR3 sequence: CSATPSDYSNQPQHF. CDR3 nucleotides: TGCAGTGCTACCCCTTCGGACTATAGCAATCAGCCCCAGCATTTT.